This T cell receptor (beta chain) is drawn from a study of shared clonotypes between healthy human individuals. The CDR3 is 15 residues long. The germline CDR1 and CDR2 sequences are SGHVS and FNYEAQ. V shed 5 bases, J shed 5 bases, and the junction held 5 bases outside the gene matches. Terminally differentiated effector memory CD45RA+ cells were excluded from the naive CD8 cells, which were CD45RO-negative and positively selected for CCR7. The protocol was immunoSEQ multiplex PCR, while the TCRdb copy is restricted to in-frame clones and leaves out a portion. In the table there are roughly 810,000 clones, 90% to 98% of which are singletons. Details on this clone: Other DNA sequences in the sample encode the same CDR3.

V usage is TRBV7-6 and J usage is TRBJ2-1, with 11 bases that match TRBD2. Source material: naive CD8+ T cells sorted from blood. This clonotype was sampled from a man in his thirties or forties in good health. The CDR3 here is CASSPGTSGDNEQFF. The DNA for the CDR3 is TGTGCCAGCAGCCCCGGGACTAGCGGAGACAATGAGCAGTTCTTC.